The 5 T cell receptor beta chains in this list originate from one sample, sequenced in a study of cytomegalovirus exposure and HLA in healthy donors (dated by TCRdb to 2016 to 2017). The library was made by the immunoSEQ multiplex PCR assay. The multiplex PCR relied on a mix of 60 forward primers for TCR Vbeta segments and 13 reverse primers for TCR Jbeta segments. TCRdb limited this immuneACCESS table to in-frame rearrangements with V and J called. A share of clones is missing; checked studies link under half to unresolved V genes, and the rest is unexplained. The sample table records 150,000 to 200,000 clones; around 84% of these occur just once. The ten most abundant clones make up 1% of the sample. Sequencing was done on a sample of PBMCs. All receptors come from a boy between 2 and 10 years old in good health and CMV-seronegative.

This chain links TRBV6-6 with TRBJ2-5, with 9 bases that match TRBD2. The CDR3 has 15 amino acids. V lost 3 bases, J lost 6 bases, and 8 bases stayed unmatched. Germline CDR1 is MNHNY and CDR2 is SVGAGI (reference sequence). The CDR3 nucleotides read TGTGCCAGCAGTTATCGGGGTAGCGGGAGAAAGACCCAGTACTTC. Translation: CASSYRGSGRKTQYF.

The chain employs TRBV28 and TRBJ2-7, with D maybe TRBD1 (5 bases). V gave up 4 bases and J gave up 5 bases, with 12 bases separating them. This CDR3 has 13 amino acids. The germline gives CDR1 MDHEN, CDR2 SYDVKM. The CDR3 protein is CASSYQGRHEQYF. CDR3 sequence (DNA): TGTGCCAGCAGTTACCAGGGTCGACACGAGCAGTACTTC.

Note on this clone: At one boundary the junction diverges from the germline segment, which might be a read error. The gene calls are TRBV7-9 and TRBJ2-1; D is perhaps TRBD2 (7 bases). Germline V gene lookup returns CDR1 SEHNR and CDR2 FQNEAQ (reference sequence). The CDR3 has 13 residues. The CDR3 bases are TGTTCCAGCAGCCCTATGGGGGGGCATGAGCAGTTCTTC. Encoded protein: CSSSPMGGHEQFF.

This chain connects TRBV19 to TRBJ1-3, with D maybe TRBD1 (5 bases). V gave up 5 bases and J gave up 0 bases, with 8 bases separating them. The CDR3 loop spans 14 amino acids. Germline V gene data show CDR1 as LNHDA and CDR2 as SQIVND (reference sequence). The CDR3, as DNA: TGTGCCAGTAGTCGACAGCACTCTGGAAACACCATATATTTT. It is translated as CASSRQHSGNTIYF.

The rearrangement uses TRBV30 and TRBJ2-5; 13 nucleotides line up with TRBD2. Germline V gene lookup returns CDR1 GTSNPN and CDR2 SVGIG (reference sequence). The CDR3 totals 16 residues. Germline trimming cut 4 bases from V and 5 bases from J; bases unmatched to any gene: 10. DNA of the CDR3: TGTGCCTGGACGACGGGACTAGCGGGGTCGGCGGAGACCCAGTACTTC. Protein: CAWTTGLAGSAETQYF.